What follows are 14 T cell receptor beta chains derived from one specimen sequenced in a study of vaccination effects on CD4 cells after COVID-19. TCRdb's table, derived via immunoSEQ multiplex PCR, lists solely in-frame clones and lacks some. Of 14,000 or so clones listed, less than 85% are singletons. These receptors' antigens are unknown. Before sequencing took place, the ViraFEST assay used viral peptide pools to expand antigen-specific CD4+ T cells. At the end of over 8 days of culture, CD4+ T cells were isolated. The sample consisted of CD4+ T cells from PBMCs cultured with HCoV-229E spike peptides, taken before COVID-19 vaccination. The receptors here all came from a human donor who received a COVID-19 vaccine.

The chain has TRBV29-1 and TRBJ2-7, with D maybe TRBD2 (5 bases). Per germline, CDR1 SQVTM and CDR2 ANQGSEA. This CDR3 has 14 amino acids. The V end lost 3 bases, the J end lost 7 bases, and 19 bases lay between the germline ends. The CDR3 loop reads CSVEYGSGSTEQYF. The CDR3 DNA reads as TGCAGCGTTGAGTACGGTTCGGGGTCTACGGAGCAGTACTTC.

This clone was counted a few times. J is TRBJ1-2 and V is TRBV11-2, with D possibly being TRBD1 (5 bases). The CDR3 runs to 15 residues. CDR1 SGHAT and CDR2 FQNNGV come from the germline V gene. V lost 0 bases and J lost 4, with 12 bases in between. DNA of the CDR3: TGTGCCAGCAGCTTAGAGCCCTCAGGGTCCTATGGCTACACCTTC. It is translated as CASSLEPSGSYGYTF.

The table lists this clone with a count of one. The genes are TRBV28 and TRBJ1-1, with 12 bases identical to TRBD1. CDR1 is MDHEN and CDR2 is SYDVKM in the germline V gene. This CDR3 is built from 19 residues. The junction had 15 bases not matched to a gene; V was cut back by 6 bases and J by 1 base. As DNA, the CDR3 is TGTGCCAGCAGCCAAAACAAAATGGGACAGGGGGCAGGGAACACTGAAGCTTTCTTT. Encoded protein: CASSQNKMGQGAGNTEAFF.

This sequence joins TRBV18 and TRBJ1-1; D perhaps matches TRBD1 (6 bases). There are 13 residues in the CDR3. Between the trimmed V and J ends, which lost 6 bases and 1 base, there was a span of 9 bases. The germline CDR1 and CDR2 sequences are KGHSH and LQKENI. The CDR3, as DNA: TGTGCCAGCTCGTGGGGACAGAACACTGAAGCTTTCTTT. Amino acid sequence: CASSWGQNTEAFF. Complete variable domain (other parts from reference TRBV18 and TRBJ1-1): NAGVMQNPRHLVRRRGQEARLRCSPMKGHSHVYWYRQLPEEGLKFMVYLQKENIIDESGMPKERFSAEFPKEGPSILRIQQVVRGDSAAYFCASSWGQNTEAFFGQGTRLTVV.

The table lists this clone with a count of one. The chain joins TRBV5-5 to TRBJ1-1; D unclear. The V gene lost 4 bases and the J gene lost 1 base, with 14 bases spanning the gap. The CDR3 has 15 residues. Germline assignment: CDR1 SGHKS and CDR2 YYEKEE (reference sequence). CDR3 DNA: TGTGCCAGCAGCCCCCCATTGGCAGGGAACACTGAAGCTTTCTTT. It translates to CASSPPLAGNTEAFF.

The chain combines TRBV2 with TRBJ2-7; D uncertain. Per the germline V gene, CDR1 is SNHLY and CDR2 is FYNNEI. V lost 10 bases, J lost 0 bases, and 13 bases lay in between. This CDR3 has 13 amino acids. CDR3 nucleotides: TGTGCCACTCGGACCGCCGCCTCCTACGAGCAGTACTTC. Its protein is CATRTAASYEQYF. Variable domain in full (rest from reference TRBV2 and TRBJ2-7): EPEVTQTPSHQVTQMGQEVILRCVPISNHLYFYWYRQILGQKVEFLVSFYNNEISEKSEIFDDQFSVERPDGSNFTLKIRSTKLEDSAMYFCATRTAASYEQYFGPGTRLTVT.

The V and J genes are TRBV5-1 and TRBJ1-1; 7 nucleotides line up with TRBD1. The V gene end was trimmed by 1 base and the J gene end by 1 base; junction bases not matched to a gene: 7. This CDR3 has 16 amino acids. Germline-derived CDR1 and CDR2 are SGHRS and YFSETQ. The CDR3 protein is CASSLRQGVWNTEAFF. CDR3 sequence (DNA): TGCGCCAGCAGCTTGAGACAGGGAGTATGGAACACTGAAGCTTTCTTT.

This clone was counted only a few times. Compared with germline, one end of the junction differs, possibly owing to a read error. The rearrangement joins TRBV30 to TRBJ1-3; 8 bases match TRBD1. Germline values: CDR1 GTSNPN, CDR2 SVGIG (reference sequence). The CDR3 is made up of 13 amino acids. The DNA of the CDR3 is TGTGCCGGGAGAGGACAGGGTCTAGACACCATATATTTT. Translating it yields CAGRGQGLDTIYF.

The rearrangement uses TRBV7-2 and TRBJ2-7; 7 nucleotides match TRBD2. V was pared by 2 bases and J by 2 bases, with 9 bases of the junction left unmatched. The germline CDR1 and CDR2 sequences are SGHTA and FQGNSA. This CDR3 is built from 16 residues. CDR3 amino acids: CASSLRLAVTTYEQYF. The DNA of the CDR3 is TGTGCCAGCAGCTTAAGGCTAGCGGTTACCACCTACGAGCAGTACTTC. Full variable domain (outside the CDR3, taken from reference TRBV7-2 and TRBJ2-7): GAGVSQSPSNKVTEKGKDVELRCDPISGHTALYWYRQSLGQGLEFLIYFQGNSAPDKSGLPSDRFSAERTGGSVSTLTIQRTQQEDSAVYLCASSLRLAVTTYEQYFGPGTRLTVT.

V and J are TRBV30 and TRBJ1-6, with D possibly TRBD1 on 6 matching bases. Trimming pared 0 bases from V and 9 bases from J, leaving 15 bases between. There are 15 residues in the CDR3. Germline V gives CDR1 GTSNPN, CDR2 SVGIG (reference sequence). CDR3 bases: TGTGCCTGGAGTGTAGAGGGGGTCTGGGGTTCACCCCTCCACTTT. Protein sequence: CAWSVEGVWGSPLHF.

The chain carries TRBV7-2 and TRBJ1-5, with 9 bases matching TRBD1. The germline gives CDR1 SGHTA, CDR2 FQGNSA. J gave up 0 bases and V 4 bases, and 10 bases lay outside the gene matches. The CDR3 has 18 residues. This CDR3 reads CASSSSTGGPYSNQPQHF. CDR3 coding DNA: TGTGCCAGCAGCTCCTCGACAGGGGGTCCTTATAGCAATCAGCCCCAGCATTTT.

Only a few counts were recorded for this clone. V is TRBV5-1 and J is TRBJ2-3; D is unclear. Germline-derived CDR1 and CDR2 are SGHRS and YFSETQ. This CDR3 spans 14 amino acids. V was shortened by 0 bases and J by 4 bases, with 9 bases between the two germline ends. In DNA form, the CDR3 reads TGCGCCAGCAGCTTGGATAAACCGGCAGATACGCAGTATTTT. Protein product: CASSLDKPADTQYF.

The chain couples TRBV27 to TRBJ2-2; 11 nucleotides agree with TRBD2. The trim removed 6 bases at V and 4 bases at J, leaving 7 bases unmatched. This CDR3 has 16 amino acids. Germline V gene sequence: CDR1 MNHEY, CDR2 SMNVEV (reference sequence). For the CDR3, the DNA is TGTGCCAGCAGACCCGGACTAGCGGGTCCCACCGGGGAGCTGTTTTTT. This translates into CASRPGLAGPTGELFF.

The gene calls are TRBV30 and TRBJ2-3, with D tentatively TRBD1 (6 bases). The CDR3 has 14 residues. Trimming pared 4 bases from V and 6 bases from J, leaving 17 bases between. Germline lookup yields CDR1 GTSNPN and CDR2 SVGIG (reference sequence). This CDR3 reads CAWNPGHPRDTQYF. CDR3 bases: TGTGCCTGGAACCCGGGACACCCTCGGGATACGCAGTATTTT.